The 5 T cell receptor beta chains presented below share a single source sample, sequenced in a study of PD-1 blockade in classical Hodgkin lymphoma. The time point denotes: cycle 4 day 1 (C4D1), after more than five weeks of nivolumab. Relapse after autologous stem cell transplantation occurred in every patient, and brentuximab vedotin exposure varied. Measured with immunoSEQ multiplex PCR; TCRdb has only the in-frame clones, and not every one. The profile shows more than 85,000 clones, approximately 89% of them singletons. The specimen comprised peripheral blood mononuclear cells (PBMCs), sampled before the fourth cycle of nivolumab. These receptors came from a human donor with classical Hodgkin lymphoma.

The V call is TRBV27, the J call TRBJ2-3; D unresolved. V lost 8 bases and J 4 bases, leaving 10 bases between the germline ends. The CDR3 totals 12 residues. The germline V gene has CDR1 MNHEY and CDR2 SMNVEV (reference sequence). The CDR3 DNA reads TGTGCCAGCGAGTTTGGGGCAGATACGCAGTATTTT. Amino acid sequence: CASEFGADTQYF.

A remark on this clone: One end of the junction varies from germline; a read error may be responsible. The V call is TRBV7-7, the J call TRBJ2-2; D assignment may be TRBD1 or TRBD2 (5 bases each). Germline V gene sequence: CDR1 SSHAT, CDR2 FNYEAQ (reference sequence). There are 13 residues in the CDR3. CDR3 bases: TGTGCTAGCAGCTTAGGGGAGAGCGGGGAGCTGTTTTTT. Translation: CASSLGESGELFF.

The chain combines TRBV7-8 with TRBJ2-3; D might be TRBD2 (6 bases). CDR3 length: 16 amino acids. V was pared by 2 bases and J by 2 bases, with 14 bases between. Germline CDR1 SGHVS, CDR2 FQNEAQ. CDR3 loop: CASSLPKGRPTDTQYF. The DNA for the CDR3 is TGTGCCAGCAGCTTACCTAAAGGGAGGCCCACAGATACGCAGTATTTT.

This chain connects TRBV30 to TRBJ2-7, with D possibly TRBD2 on 5 matching bases. This CDR3 is built from 15 residues. Germline V gene lookup returns CDR1 GTSNPN and CDR2 SVGIG (reference sequence). The V gene lost 4 bases and the J gene lost 4 bases, with 20 bases spanning the gap. The CDR3 reads CAWTTRGLREYEQYF. In nucleotides, the CDR3 is TGTGCCTGGACTACGCGAGGACTTAGGGAGTACGAGCAGTACTTC.

This chain links TRBV11-2 with TRBJ2-1; 8 bases are a match to TRBD2. The trim removed 4 bases at V and 4 bases at J, leaving 9 bases unmatched. This CDR3 is built from 16 residues. CDR1 and CDR2 (germline): SGHAT, FQNNGV. The CDR3 region has the DNA TGTGCCAGCAGCTCCTGGGAGCGGGAGACTTACAATGAGCAGTTCTTC. Translating gives CASSSWERETYNEQFF.